Included here is one TCR beta chain sequence, with context. Its antigen is unidentified. This record belongs to a study of T cell responses to AZD1222 COVID-19 vaccine. Data came from immunoSEQ multiplex PCR; TCRdb stores just in-frame clones and leaves some out. The sample has fewer than 90,000 clones, 86% seen once. Germline V gene lookup returns CDR1 LGHNA and CDR2 YSLEER. CDR3 size: 15 residues. V was trimmed by 1 base and J by 0 bases, leaving 7 bases between them. Study-wide results and caveats: It should be noted that donors were predominantly white British and more often female, and clonal diversity was possibly underestimated.

The rearrangement joins TRBV4-3 to TRBJ1-3; D is undetermined. The clonotype was recovered from an adult who received the AZD1222 COVID-19 vaccine. The material was peripheral blood, obtained 28 days after the second AZD1222 dose. This chain's CDR3 is CASSQGLVSGNTIYF. CDR3 DNA sequence: TGCGCCAGCAGCCAAGGATTGGTCTCTGGAAACACCATATATTTT.